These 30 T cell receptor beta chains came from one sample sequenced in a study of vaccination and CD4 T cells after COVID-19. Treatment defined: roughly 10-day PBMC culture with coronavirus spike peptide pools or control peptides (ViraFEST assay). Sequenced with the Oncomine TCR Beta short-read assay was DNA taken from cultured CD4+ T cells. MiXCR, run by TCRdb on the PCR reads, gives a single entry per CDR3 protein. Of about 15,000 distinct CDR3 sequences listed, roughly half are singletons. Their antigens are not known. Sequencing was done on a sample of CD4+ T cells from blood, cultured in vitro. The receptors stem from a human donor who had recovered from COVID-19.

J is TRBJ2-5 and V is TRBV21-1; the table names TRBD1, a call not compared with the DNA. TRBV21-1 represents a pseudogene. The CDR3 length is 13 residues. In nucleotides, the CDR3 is TGTGCCAGCAGCGGAGATGTCCGGGAGACCCAGTACTTC. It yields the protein CASSGDVRETQYF.

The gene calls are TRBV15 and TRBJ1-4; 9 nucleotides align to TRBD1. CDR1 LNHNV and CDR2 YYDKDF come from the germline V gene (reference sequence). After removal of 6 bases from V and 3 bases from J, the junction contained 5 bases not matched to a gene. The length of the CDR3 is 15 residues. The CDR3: CATSTGGAANEKLFF. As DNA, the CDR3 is TGTGCCACCAGTACAGGGGGCGCAGCTAATGAAAAACTGTTTTTT.

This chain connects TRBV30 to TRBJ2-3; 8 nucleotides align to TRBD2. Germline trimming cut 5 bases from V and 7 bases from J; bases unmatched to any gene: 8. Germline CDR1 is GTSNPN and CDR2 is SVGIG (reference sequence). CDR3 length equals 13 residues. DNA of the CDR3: TGTGCCTGGGACGGAGCGGGGGAGAATACGCAGTATTTT. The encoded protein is CAWDGAGENTQYF.

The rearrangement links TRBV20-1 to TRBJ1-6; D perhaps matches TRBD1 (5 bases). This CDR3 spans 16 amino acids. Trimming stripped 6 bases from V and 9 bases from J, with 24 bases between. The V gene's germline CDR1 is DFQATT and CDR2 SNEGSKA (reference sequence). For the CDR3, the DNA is TGCAGTGCGGGGATAGTGGGGGGGGTGACGGGTTCACCCCTCCACTTT. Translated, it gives CSAGIVGGVTGSPLHF.

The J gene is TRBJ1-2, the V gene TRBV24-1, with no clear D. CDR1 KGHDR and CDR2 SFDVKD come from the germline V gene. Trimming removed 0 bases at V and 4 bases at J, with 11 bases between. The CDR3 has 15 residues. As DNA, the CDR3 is TGTGCCACCAGTGATTTGCGCAGAGGTGTCTATGGCTACACCTTC. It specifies CATSDLRRGVYGYTF.

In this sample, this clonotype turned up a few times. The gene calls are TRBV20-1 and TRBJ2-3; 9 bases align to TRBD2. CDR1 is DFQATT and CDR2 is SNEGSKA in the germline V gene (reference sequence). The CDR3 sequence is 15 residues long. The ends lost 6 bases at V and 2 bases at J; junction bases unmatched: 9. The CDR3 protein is CSAGNSGGYTDTQYF. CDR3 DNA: TGCAGTGCCGGAAATAGCGGGGGTTACACAGATACGCAGTATTTT.

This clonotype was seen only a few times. Here the CDR3 DNA reads TGTGCCATCAGTGAGTCGTTAGCGGGGGCCTCCTACGAGCAGTACTTC. This sequence encodes CAISESLAGASYEQYF. The J gene is TRBJ2-7, the V gene TRBV10-3; 9 bases are shared with TRBD2. The CDR3 loop spans 16 amino acids. Germline V CDR1 and CDR2: ENHRY, SYGVKD. Trimming removed 0 bases from V and 0 bases from J; junction bases left unmatched: 3.

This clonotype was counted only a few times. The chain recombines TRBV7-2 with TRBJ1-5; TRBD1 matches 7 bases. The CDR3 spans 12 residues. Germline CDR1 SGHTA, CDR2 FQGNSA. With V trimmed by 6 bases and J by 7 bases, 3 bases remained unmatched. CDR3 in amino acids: CASSLQGQPQHF. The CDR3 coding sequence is TGTGCCAGCAGTTTACAGGGGCAGCCCCAGCATTTT.

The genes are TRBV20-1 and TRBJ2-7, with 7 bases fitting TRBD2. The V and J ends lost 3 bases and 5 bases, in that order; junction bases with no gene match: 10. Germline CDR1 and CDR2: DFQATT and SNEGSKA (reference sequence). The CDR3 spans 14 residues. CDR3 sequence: CSASPGGSHNEQYF. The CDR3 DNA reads TGCAGTGCTAGCCCGGGCGGGAGTCACAACGAGCAGTACTTC.

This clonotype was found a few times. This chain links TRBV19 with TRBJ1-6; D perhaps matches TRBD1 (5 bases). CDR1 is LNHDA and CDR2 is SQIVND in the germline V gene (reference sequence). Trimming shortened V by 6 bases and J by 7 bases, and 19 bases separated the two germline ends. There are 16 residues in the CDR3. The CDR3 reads CASRQEGAGPNSPLHF. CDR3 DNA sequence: TGTGCCAGTAGACAGGAGGGTGCAGGGCCAAATTCACCCCTCCACTTT.

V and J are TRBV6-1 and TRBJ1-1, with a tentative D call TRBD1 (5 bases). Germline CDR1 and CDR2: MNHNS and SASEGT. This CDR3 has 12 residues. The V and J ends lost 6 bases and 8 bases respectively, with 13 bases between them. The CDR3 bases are TGTGCCAGCAGGGGGCGACTCTCCGAAGCTTTCTTT. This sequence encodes CASRGRLSEAFF.

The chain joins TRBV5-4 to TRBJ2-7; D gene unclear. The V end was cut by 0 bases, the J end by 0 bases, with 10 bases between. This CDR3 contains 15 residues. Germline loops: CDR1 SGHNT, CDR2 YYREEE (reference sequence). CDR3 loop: CASSLGVVTSYEQYF. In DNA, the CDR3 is TGTGCCAGCAGCTTGGGTGTCGTCACCTCCTACGAGCAGTACTTC.

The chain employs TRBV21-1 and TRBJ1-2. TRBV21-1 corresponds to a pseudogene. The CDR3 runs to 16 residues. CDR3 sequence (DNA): TGTGCCAGCAGCACGCACCTTCCTCAGGGCCCCTATGGCTACACCTTC. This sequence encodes CASSTHLPQGPYGYTF.

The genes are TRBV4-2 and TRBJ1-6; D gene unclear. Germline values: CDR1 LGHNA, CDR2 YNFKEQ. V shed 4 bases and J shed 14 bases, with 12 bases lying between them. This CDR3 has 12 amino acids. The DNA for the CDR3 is TGTGCCAGCAGCCGGCCCGATTCCACCCTCCACTTT. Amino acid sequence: CASSRPDSTLHF.

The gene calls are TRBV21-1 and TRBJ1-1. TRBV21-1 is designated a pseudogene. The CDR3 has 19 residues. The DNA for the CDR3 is TGTGCCAGCAGCATCCCTTCCAGGAGACGGCGGGGAATGAACACTGAAGCTTTCTTT. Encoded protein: CASSIPSRRRRGMNTEAFF.

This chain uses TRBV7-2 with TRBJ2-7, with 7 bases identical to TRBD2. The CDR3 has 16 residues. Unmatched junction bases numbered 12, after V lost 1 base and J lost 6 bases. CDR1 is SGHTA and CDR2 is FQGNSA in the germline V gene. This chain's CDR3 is CASSLVWGGGSGEQYF. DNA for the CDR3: TGTGCCAGCAGCTTAGTATGGGGAGGCGGGAGTGGCGAGCAGTACTTC.

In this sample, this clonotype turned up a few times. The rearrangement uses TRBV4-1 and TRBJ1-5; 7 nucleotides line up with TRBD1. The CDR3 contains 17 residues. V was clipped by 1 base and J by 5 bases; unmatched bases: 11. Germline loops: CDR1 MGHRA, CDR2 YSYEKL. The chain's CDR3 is CASSQVKLLRGDQPQHF. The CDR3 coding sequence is TGCGCCAGCAGCCAAGTAAAATTGCTCAGGGGGGATCAGCCCCAGCATTTT.

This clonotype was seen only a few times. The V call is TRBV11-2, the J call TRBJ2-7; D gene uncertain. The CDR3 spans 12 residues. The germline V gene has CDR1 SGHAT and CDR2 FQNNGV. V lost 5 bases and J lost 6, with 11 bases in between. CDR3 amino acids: CASSHQKGEQYF. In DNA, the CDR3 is TGTGCCAGCAGCCATCAAAAGGGCGAGCAGTACTTC.

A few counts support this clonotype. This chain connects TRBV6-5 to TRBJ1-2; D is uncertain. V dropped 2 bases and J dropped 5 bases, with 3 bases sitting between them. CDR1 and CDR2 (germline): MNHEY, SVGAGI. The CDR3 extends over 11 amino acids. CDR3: CASSYQYGYTF. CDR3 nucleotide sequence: TGTGCCAGCAGTTACCAATATGGCTACACCTTC.

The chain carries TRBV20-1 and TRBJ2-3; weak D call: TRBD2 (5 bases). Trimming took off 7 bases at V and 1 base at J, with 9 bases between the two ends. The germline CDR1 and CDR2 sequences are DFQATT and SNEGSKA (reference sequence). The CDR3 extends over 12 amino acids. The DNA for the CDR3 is TGCAGTGTAAAGAGGGGCACAGATACGCAGTATTTT. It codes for CSVKRGTDTQYF.

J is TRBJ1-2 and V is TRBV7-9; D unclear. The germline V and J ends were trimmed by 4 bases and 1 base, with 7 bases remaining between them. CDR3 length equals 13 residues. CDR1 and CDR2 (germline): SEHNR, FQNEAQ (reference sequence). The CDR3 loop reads CASSSQSNYGYTF. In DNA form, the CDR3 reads TGTGCCAGCAGCTCGCAGAGTAACTATGGCTACACCTTC.

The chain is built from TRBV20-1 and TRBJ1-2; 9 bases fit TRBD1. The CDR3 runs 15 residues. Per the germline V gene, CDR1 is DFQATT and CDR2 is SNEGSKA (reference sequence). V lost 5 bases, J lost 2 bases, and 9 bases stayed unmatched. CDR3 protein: CSAPLGGQGNYGYTF. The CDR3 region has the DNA TGCAGTGCTCCCCTAGGGGGACAGGGAAACTATGGCTACACCTTC.

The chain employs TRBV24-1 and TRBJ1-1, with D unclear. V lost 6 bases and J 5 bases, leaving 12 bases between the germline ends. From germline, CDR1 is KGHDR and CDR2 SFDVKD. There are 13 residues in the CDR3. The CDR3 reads CATSNLIGTEAFF. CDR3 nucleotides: TGTGCCACCAGTAACCTAATCGGAACTGAAGCTTTCTTT.

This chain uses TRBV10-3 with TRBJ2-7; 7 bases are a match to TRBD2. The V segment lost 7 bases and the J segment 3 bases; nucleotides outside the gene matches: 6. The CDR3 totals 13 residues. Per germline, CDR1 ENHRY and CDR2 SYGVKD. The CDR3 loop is CAIKSSGFYEQYF. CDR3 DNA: TGTGCCATCAAGTCTAGCGGTTTCTACGAGCAGTACTTC.

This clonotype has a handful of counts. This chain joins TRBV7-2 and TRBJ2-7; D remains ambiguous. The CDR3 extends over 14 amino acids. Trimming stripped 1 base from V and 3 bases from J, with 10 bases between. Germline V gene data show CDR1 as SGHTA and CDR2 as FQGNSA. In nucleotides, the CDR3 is TGTGCCAGCAGCTTAGTAGCCCTTGACTACGAGCAGTACTTC. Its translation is CASSLVALDYEQYF.

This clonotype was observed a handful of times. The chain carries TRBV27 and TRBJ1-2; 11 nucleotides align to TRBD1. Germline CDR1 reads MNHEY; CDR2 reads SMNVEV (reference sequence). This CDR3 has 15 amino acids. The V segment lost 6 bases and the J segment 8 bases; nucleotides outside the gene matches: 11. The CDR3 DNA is TGTGCCAGCAGAGCCTGGACAGGGGGCTCGAAAGGCTACACCTTC. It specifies CASRAWTGGSKGYTF.

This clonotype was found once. CDR3 amino acids: CSARVSSGRATDTQYF. Here the CDR3 DNA reads TGCAGTGCTAGAGTCTCTAGCGGGAGGGCCACAGATACGCAGTATTTT. The chain employs TRBV20-1 and TRBJ2-3, with 12 bases matching TRBD2. The length of the CDR3 is 16 residues. Per the germline V gene, CDR1 is DFQATT and CDR2 is SNEGSKA (reference sequence). Trimming took 1 base from V and 2 from J; bases not matched to a gene: 4.

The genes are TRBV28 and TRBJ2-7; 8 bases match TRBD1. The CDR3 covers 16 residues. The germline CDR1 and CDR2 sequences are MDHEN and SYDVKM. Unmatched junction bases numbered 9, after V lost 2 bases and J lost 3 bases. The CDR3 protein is CASSLPSRDRIYEQYF. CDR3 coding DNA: TGTGCCAGCAGTTTACCAAGCCGGGACAGGATCTACGAGCAGTACTTC.

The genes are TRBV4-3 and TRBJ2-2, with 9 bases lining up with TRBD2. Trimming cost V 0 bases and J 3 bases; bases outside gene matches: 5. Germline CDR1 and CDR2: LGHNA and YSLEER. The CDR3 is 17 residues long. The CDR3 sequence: CASSQEIAGVDTGELFF. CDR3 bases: TGCGCCAGCAGCCAAGAGATAGCGGGGGTAGACACCGGGGAGCTGTTTTTT.

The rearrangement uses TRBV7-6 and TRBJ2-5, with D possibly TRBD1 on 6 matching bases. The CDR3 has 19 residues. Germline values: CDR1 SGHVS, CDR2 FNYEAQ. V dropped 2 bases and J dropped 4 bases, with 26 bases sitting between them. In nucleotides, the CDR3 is TGTGCCAGCAGCTTACGGGCCGGGACACAGGAAGGGTATGGAGAGACCCAGTACTTC. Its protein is CASSLRAGTQEGYGETQYF. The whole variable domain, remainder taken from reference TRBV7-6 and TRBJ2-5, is GAGVSQSPRYKVTKRGQDVALRCDPISGHVSLYWYRQALGQGPEFLTYFNYEAQQDKSGLPNDRFSAERPEGSISTLTIQRTEQRDSAMYRCASSLRAGTQEGYGETQYFGPGTRLLVL.